This TCR beta chain was recorded in a study of blood T cell repertoires in COVID-19. The overall study: COVID-19 samples collected from the United States, Italy and Spain covered acute and convalescent phases. Sample material is recorded as cDNA or gDNA derived from T cells, B-cell-depleted T cells, or PBMCs.

This CDR3 is 12 amino acids long. Germline-derived CDR1 and CDR2 are SEHNR and FQNEAQ (reference sequence). V lost 3 bases, J lost 6 bases, and 3 bases lay in between. Per the study methods: Using reference gene primer amplification, nucleated cell counts were estimated. Sequenced by immunoSEQ multiplex PCR; TCRdb stores in-frame clones only, minus some. That table furnishes V, J and clone size, whereas the DNA furnished D and trimming. Of around 100,000 clones listed, roughly four fifths were seen once; the top ten hold 24%. Sequenced: peripheral blood. The V gene is TRBV7-9, the J gene TRBJ1-6; the D is unclear. This TCR came from a human donor in a cohort sampled during active COVID-19. CDR3 coding DNA: TGTGCCAGCAGCTTCGGTAATTCACCCCTCCACTTT. It is translated as CASSFGNSPLHF.